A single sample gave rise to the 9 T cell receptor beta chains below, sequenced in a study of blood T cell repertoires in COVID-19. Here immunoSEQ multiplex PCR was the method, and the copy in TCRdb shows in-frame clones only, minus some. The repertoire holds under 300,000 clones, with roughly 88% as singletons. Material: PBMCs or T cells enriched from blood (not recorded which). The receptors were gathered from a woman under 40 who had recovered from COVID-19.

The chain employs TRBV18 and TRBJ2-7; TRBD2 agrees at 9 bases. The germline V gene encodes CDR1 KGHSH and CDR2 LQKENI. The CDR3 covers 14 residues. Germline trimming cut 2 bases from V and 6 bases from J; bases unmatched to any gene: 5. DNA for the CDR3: TGTGCCAGCTCACCATTGGCGGGAGGGCTCGAGCAGTACTTC. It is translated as CASSPLAGGLEQYF.

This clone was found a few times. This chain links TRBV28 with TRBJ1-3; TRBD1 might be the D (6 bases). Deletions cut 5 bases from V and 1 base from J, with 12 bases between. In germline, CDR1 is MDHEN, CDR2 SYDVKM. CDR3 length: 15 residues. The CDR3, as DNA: TGTGCCAGCAGTGCACAGGGTAAATCTGGAAACACCATATATTTT. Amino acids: CASSAQGKSGNTIYF. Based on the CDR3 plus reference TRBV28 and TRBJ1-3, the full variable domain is DVKVTQSSRYLVKRTGEKVFLECVQDMDHENMFWYRQDPGLGLRLIYFSYDVKMKEKGDIPEGYSVSREKKERFSLILESASTNQTSMYLCASSAQGKSGNTIYFGEGSWLTVV.

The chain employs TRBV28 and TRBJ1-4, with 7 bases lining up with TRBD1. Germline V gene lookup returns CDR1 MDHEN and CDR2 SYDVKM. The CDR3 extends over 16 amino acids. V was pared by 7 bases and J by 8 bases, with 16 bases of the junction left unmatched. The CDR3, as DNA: TGTGCCAGCAACAATATCCGGGACAGCCCGGCGGAAAAACTGTTTTTT. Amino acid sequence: CASNNIRDSPAEKLFF.

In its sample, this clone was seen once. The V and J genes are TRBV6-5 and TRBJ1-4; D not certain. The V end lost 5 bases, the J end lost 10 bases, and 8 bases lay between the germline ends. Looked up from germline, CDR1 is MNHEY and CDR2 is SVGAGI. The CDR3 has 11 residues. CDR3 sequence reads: CASSLAGKLFF. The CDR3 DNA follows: TGTGCCAGCAGTCTAGCGGGAAAACTGTTTTTT.

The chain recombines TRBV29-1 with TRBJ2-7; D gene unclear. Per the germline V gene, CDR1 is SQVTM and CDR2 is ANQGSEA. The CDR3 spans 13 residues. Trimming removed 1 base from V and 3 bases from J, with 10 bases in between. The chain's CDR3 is CSVEAQVGYEQYF. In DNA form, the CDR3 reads TGCAGCGTTGAAGCTCAGGTGGGCTACGAGCAGTACTTC.

The CDR3 coding sequence is TGTGCCAGCAGATCTACAGGGGGGGCCCCCTATGGCTACACCTTC. Encoded protein: CASRSTGGAPYGYTF. The V gene is TRBV7-9, the J gene TRBJ1-2; 8 nucleotides line up with TRBD1. J lost 4 bases, V lost 6 bases, and 10 bases had no gene match. Germline V CDR1 and CDR2: SEHNR, FQNEAQ (reference sequence). The CDR3 is 15 amino acids.

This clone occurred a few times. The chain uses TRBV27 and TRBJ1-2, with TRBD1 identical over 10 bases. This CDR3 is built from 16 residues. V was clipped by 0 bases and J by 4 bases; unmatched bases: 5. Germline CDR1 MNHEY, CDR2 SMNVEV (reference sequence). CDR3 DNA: TGTGCCAGCAGTTTATCGCCGGGACAGGGGTTCTATGGCTACACCTTC. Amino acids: CASSLSPGQGFYGYTF.

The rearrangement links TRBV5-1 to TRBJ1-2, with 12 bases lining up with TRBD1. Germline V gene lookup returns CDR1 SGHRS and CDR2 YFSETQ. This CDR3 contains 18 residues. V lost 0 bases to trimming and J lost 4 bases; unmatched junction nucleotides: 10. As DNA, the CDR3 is TGCGCCAGCAGCTTGGCCTCCGGGACAGGGGGCTTCAGCTATGGCTACACCTTC. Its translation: CASSLASGTGGFSYGYTF.

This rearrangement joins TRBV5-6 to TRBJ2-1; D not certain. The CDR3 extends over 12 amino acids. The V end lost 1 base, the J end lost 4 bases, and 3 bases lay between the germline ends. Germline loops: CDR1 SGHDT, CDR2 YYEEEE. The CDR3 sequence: CASSLRYNEQFF. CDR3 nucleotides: TGTGCCAGCAGCTTGCGTTACAATGAGCAGTTCTTC.